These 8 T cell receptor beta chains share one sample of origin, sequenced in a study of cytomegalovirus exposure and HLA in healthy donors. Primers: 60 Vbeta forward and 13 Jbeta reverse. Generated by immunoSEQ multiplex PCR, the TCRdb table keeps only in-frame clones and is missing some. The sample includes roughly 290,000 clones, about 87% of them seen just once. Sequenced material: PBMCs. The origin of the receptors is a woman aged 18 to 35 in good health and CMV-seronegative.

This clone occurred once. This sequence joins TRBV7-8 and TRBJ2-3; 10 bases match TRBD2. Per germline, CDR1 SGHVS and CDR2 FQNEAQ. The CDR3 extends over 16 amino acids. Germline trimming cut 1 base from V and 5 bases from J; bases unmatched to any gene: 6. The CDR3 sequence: CASSLDQASGGDTQYF. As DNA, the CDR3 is TGTGCCAGCAGCTTAGATCAGGCTAGCGGGGGAGATACGCAGTATTTT. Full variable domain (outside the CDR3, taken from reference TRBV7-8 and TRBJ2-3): GAGVSQSPRYKVAKRGQDVALRCDPISGHVSLFWYQQALGQGPEFLTYFQNEAQLDKSGLPSDRFFAERPEGSVSTLKIQRTQQEDSAVYLCASSLDQASGGDTQYFGPGTRLTVL.

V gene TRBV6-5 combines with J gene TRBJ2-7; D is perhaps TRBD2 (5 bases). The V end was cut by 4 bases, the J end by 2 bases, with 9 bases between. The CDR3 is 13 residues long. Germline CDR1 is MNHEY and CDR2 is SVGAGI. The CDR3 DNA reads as TGTGCCAGCAGTTGGGCCGGGACCTACGAGCAGTACTTC. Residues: CASSWAGTYEQYF.

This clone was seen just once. CDR3 protein: CASSPRGRHKETQYF. The DNA for the CDR3 is TGTGCCAGCAGTCCCCGAGGGCGGCACAAAGAGACCCAGTACTTC. The V gene is TRBV6-5, the J gene TRBJ2-5; TRBD2 might be the D (5 bases). The CDR3 runs 15 residues. V was pared by 5 bases and J by 3 bases, with 16 bases between. Germline V gene sequence: CDR1 MNHEY, CDR2 SVGAGI.

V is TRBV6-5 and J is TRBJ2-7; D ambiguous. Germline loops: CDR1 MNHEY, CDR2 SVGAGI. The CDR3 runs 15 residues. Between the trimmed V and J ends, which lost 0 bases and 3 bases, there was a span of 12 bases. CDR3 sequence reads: CASSYSAGFIYEQYF. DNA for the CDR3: TGTGCCAGCAGTTACTCAGCCGGTTTTATCTACGAGCAGTACTTC.

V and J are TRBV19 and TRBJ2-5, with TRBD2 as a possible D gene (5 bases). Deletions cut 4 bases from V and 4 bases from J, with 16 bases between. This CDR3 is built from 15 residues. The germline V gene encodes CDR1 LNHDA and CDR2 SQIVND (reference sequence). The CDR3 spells CASSKPGLKGETQYF. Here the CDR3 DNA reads TGTGCCAGTAGTAAACCGGGGTTGAAAGGAGAGACCCAGTACTTC.

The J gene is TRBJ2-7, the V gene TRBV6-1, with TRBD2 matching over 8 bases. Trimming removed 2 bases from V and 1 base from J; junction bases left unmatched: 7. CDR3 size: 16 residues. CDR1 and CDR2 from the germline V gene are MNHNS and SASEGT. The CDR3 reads CASSERPAGASYEQYF. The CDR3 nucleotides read TGTGCCAGCAGTGAACGCCCAGCGGGGGCTTCCTACGAGCAGTACTTC.

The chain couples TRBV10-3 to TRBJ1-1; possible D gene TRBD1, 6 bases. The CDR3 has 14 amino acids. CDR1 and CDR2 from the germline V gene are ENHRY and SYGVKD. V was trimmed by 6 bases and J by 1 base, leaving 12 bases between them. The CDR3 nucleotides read TGTGCCATCAGCCCGACAGGACCGAACACTGAAGCTTTCTTT. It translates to CAISPTGPNTEAFF.

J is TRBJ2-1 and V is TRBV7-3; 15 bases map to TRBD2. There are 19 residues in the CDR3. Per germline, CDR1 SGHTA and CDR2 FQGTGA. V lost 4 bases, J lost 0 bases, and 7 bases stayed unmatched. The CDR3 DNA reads TGTGCCAGCAGCTCCGGGACTAGCGGGGGGACCAGCTCCTACAATGAGCAGTTCTTC. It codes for CASSSGTSGGTSSYNEQFF.